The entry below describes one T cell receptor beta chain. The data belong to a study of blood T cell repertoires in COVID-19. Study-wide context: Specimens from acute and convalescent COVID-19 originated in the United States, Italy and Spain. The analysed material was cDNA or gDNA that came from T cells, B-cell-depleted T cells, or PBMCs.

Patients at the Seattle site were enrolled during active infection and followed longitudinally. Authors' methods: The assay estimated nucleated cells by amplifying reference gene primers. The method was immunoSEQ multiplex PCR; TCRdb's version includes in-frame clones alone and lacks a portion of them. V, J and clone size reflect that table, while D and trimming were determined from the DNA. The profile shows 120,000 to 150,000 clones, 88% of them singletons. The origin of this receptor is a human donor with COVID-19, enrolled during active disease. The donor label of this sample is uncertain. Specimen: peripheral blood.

The chain's CDR3 is CASSLALRGTNEKLFF. For the CDR3, the DNA is TGTGCCAGCAGCTTAGCTCTCAGGGGCACTAATGAAAAACTGTTTTTT. The chain carries TRBV7-9 and TRBJ1-4; TRBD1 might be the D (6 bases). The CDR3 covers 16 residues. V was cut by 0 bases and J by 2 bases, with 10 bases left in between. Germline V CDR1 and CDR2: SEHNR, FQNEAQ (reference sequence).